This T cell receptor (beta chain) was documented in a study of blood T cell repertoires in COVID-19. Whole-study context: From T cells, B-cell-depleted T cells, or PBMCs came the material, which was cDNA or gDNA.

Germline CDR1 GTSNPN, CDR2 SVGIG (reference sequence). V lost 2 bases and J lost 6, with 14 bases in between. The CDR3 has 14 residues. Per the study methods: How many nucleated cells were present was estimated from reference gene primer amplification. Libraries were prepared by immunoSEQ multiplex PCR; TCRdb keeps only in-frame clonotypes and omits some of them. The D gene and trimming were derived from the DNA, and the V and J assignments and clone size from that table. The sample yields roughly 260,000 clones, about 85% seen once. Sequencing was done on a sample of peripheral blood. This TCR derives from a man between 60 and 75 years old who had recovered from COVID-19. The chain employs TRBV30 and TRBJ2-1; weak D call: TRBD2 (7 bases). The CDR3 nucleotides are TGTGCCTGGAGTCGGAGGGGGGGCTCCAATGAGCAGTTCTTC. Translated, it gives CAWSRRGGSNEQFF.